Given below is one T cell receptor beta chain in context. Libraries were prepared by immunoSEQ multiplex PCR; TCRdb keeps only in-frame clonotypes and omits some of them. The sample lists tens of thousands of clones; around 73% were seen once. Germline values: CDR1 SQVTM, CDR2 ANQGSEA. V shed 6 bases and J shed 6 bases, with 8 bases lying between them. The CDR3 runs to 11 residues. The data were taken from a study of blood T cell repertoires in COVID-19. Study overall: The analysed material was cDNA or gDNA that came from T cells, B-cell-depleted T cells, or PBMCs.

The sample comprised peripheral blood. V gene TRBV29-1 combines with J gene TRBJ1-4; D might be TRBD1 (6 bases). This TCR was recovered from a man aged 70 or older with acute or convalescent COVID-19. The CDR3 nucleotides read TGCAGCGTGGACAGCTATGAAAAACTGTTTTTT. It codes for CSVDSYEKLFF.